A selection of T cell receptor beta chains follows, all from one sample in a study of molecular identifiers for immune sequencing clone quantification. TCRdb reprocessed the PCR reads with MiXCR, giving one entry per CDR3 protein. The sample lists about 640,000 distinct CDR3 sequences, 15% to 20% occurring once. Input material: naive CD8+ T cells from blood, with Jurkat cell RNA spiked in. Receptors were obtained from a human donor in good health. Some libraries in this study had Jurkat cell RNA spiked in. Each CDR3 is given with its conserved first and last residue. The order of the fields is V gene, clone size, D gene, J gene, CDR3 DNA, CDR3 protein. D genes are given only for firm matches. Clone size is not always given. Where it is, it says once, few, many or a class for expanded clones.

V: TRBV19; size: NA; D: NA; J: TRBJ2-1; DNA: TGTGCCAGTAGGACCGGGACCCGGGGGGCTCATGAGCAGTTCTTC; CDR3: CASRTGTRGAHEQFF
V: TRBV12-3/TRBV12-4; size: many; D: TRBD1; J: TRBJ1-5; DNA: TGTGCCAGCAGTGCGGACAGGGACTTCGAGCCCCAGCATTTT; CDR3: CASSADRDFEPQHF
V: TRBV7-9; size: many; D: TRBD1; J: TRBJ2-5; DNA: TGTGCCAGCAGTCCAACAGGGGCGGGTCAACAAGAGACCCAGTACTTC; CDR3: CASSPTGAGQQETQYF
V: TRBV4-1; size: many; D: TRBD2; J: TRBJ2-1; DNA: TGCGCCAGCAGTCCTCGCCCGACTAGCGGGGGATACAATGAGCAGTTCTTC; CDR3: CASSPRPTSGGYNEQFF
V: TRBV6-6; size: many; D: NA; J: TRBJ2-4; DNA: TGTGCCAGCAGTAACAAACAGAATTTCCAAAACATTCAGTACTTC; CDR3: CASSNKQNFQNIQYF
V: TRBV9; size: many; D: NA; J: TRBJ2-2; DNA: TGTGCCAGCAGCGTAGAGGGCACCGGGGAGCTGTTTTTT; CDR3: CASSVEGTGELFF
V: TRBV20-1; size: few; D: NA; J: TRBJ1-5; DNA: TGCAGTGCGTCGGACAGCCCGATCAATCAGCCCCAGCATTTT; CDR3: CSASDSPINQPQHF
V: TRBV20-1; size: many; D: NA; J: TRBJ2-3; DNA: TGCAGTGCTAGACCCGCGTCCACAGATACGCAGTATTTT; CDR3: CSARPASTDTQYF
V: TRBV20-1; size: NA; D: TRBD2; J: TRBJ2-1; DNA: TGCAGTGCTAGAGATATTTCTAGCGGAAGCGGCAATGAGCAGCTCTTC; CDR3: CSARDISSGSGNEQLF
V: TRBV10-3; size: few; D: TRBD2; J: TRBJ2-7; DNA: TGTGCCATCAGTGATGGGGGACTAGCGGGAGGTACCTACGAGCAGTACTTC; CDR3: CAISDGGLAGGTYEQYF
V: TRBV20-1; size: many; D: TRBD2; J: TRBJ2-3; DNA: TGCAGTGCCGGGGAGCTAGCGGGGACAGATACGCAGTATTTT; CDR3: CSAGELAGTDTQYF
V: TRBV7-9; size: many; D: TRBD1; J: TRBJ2-3; DNA: TGTGCCAGCAGCTCCTCATTCGGGACAGGGGTCACAGATACGCAGTATTTT; CDR3: CASSSSFGTGVTDTQYF
V: TRBV30; size: many; D: NA; J: TRBJ1-1; DNA: TGTGCCTGGAGTCCAACCGTATTGCGGACCAGCGGAGAAGCTTTCTTT; CDR3: CAWSPTVLRTSGEAFF
V: TRBV7-9; size: many; D: NA; J: TRBJ1-1; DNA: TGTGCCAGCAGCTTCCCCCTCAGGGAACCGAGCGGGGCGGCTTTCTTT; CDR3: CASSFPLREPSGAAFF
V: TRBV27; size: few; D: NA; J: TRBJ1-4; DNA: TGTGCCAGCAGTTTAAGACAGTTCAATGAAAAACTGTTTTTT; CDR3: CASSLRQFNEKLFF
V: TRBV5-5; size: NA; D: TRBD1; J: TRBJ2-3; DNA: TGTGCCAGCAGCTTGTGGACAGGGGGCAACACAGATACGCAGTATTTT; CDR3: CASSLWTGGNTDTQYF
V: TRBV7-9; size: NA; D: NA; J: TRBJ2-5; DNA: TGTGCCAGCTGCCACAGGGAAGAGACCCAGTACTTC; CDR3: CASCHREETQYF
V: TRBV7-9; size: many; D: NA; J: TRBJ2-3; DNA: TGTGCCAGCAGCTCGGGACTCCCCCGGGATACGCAGTATTTT; CDR3: CASSSGLPRDTQYF
V: TRBV24-1; size: many; D: TRBD2; J: TRBJ2-3; DNA: TGTGCCACCAGTGACGTCGCCGGGACTAGCGAAAACACAGATACGCAGTATTTT; CDR3: CATSDVAGTSENTDTQYF
V: TRBV4-1; size: many; D: TRBD2; J: TRBJ2-7; DNA: TGCGCCAGCAGCCCGTCTAGCGGGGGGTACGAGCAGTACTTC; CDR3: CASSPSSGGYEQYF